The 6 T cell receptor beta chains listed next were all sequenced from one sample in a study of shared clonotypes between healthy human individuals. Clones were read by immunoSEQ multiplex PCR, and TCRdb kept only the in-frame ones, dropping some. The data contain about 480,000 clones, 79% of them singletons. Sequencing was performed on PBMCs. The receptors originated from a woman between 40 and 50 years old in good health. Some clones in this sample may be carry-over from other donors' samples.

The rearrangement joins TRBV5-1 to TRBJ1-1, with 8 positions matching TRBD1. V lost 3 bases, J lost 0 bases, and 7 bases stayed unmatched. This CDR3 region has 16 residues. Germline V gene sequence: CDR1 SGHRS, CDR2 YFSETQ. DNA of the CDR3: TGCGCCAGCAGCTCGGACAGGGCGGGCATGAACACTGAAGCTTTCTTT. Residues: CASSSDRAGMNTEAFF.

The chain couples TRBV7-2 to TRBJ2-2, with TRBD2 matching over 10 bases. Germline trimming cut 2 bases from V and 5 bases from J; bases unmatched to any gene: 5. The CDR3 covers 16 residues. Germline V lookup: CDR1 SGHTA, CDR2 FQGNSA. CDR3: CASSLKPSGSTGELFF. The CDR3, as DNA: TGTGCCAGCAGCTTAAAGCCTAGCGGGAGTACCGGGGAGCTGTTTTTT.

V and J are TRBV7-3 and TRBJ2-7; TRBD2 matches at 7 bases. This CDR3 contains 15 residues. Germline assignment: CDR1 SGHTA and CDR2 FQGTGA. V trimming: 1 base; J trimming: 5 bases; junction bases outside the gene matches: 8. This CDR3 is CASSLSRGSLDEQYF. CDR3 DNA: TGTGCCAGCAGCTTAAGCCGCGGGAGTCTCGACGAGCAGTACTTC.

For the CDR3, the DNA is TGTGCCAGCAGCTTGGATAACACCGGGGAGCTGTTTTTT. Amino acids: CASSLDNTGELFF. V and J are TRBV5-4 and TRBJ2-2; D is ambiguous. This CDR3 region has 13 residues. The V and J ends lost 0 bases and 2 bases respectively, with 2 bases between them. Germline V lookup: CDR1 SGHNT, CDR2 YYREEE (reference sequence).

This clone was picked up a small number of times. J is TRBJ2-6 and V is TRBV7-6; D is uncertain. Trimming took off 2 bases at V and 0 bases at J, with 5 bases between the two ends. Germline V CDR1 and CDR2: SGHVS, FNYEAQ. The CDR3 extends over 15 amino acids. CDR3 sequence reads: CASSLKLSGANVLTF. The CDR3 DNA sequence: TGTGCCAGCAGCTTAAAGCTCTCTGGGGCCAACGTCCTGACTTTC.

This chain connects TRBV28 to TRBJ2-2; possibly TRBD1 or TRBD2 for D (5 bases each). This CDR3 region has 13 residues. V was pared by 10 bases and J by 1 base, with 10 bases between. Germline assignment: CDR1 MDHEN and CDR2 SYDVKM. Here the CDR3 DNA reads TGTGCCACCTGGGACCGGAACACCGGGGAGCTGTTTTTT. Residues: CATWDRNTGELFF. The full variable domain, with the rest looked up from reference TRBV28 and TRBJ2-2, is DVKVTQSSRYLVKRTGEKVFLECVQDMDHENMFWYRQDPGLGLRLIYFSYDVKMKEKGDIPEGYSVSREKKERFSLILESASTNQTSMYLCATWDRNTGELFFGEGSRLTVL.